This section outlines one TCR beta chain sequence together with its context. Its antigen is as yet unknown. These data are taken from a study of memory CD4+ T cells and cytomegalovirus serostatus. Overall study findings and caveats: Suggested: most of the CMV-linked TCR signature lies in CD4+ memory cells.

The assay was immunoSEQ multiplex PCR, and TCRdb's table has in-frame clones only and misses some. Among 50,000 to 65,000 clones listed, 83% were seen once. V lost 6 bases to trimming and J lost 2 bases, with 14 bases between them. Per the germline V gene, CDR1 is MDHEN and CDR2 is SYDVKM. The CDR3 covers 14 residues. The sort gate was single viable CD3+CD4+CD8-CD45RO+ cells for memory CD4+ T cells. Serum IgG to CMV pp150, pp28, p38 and p52 defined serostatus. Input material: memory CD4+ T cells from blood. The sequence derives from an adult in good health and CMV-seropositive. The chain is built from TRBV28 and TRBJ2-7; perhaps TRBD1 as D (6 bases). In nucleotides, the CDR3 is TGTGCCAGCAGAGCAGGACAGAGGGCCTACGAGCAGTACTTC. Its translation: CASRAGQRAYEQYF.